Each of the 24 T cell receptor beta chains below was sequenced from the same sample in a study of beta chain features in type 1 diabetes (dated by TCRdb to the late 2010s). Libraries were constructed by the immunoSEQ multiplex PCR assay. The entire isolated RNA was reverse transcribed using the High Capacity cDNA Reverse Transcription Kit, and thus expressed TCRB transcripts were sequenced. TCRdb provides this immuneACCESS table in a form limited to in-frame rearrangements. Some clones are lacking; in checked studies, under half of them reflect an unresolved V gene, and why the rest are absent is not known. Counted in this sample were more than 350,000 clones; approximately 10% of them appeared once. The top ten clonotypes cover 0.045% to 0.05% of the sample. Sequences were obtained from naive CD4+ T cells from blood. The cell subset or site label corresponds to: true naive CD4+ T cells. These receptors were taken from a woman in her late teens or twenties in good health.

This clone has more than one count but fewer than ten. The chain joins TRBV18 to TRBJ1-2; unclear D gene. This CDR3 is 12 amino acids long. Trimming pared 3 bases from V and 6 bases from J, leaving 8 bases between. Germline V gene lookup returns CDR1 KGHSH and CDR2 LQKENI. CDR3 sequence: CASSPDTNGYTF. CDR3 bases: TGTGCCAGCTCACCTGACACGAATGGCTACACCTTC.

This clone was detected only a few times. V usage is TRBV9 and J usage is TRBJ1-3; no reliable D call. The CDR3 runs to 16 residues. Germline V lookup: CDR1 SGDLS, CDR2 YYNGEE. Trimming pared 3 bases from V and 0 bases from J, leaving 13 bases between. CDR3 in amino acids: CASSAQPRGSGNTIYF. The CDR3 DNA reads as TGTGCCAGCAGCGCCCAGCCGCGGGGCTCTGGAAACACCATATATTTT.

This chain uses TRBV25-1 with TRBJ1-2, with 10 bases identical to TRBD1. Trimming took 2 bases from V and 4 from J; bases not matched to a gene: 4. Germline CDR1 MGHDK, CDR2 SYGVNS. The CDR3 extends over 15 amino acids. CDR3 in amino acids: CASSESGQGGYGYTF. The CDR3 coding sequence is TGTGCCAGCAGTGAAAGCGGACAGGGGGGCTATGGCTACACCTTC.

In this sample, this clone turned up a few times. V usage is TRBV5-8 and J usage is TRBJ2-4; 7 positions match TRBD1. CDR3 size: 15 residues. Trimming at V came to 2 bases and at J to 0 bases, leaving 2 bases not matched to a gene. Per the germline V gene, CDR1 is SGHTS and CDR2 is YDEGEE. In DNA form, the CDR3 reads TGTGCCAGCAGCTTAGGGGGCCGAGCCAAAAACATTCAGTACTTC. It translates to CASSLGGRAKNIQYF.

The chain combines TRBV7-8 with TRBJ2-3; D is perhaps TRBD2 (5 bases). V lost 1 base and J lost 0, with 14 bases in between. The germline V gene encodes CDR1 SGHVS and CDR2 FQNEAQ. The CDR3 length is 17 residues. CDR3 amino acids: CASSLEPGTVSTDTQYF. CDR3 DNA: TGTGCCAGCAGCTTAGAACCGGGAACGGTCAGCACAGATACGCAGTATTTT.

The CDR3 DNA sequence: TGTGCCACCAGCGGAAAGCAGGGGGCTTACACTGAAGCTTTCTTT. This gives the protein CATSGKQGAYTEAFF. V usage is TRBV15 and J usage is TRBJ1-1; 8 nucleotides agree with TRBD1. Germline-derived CDR1 and CDR2 are LNHNV and YYDKDF (reference sequence). V gave up 5 bases and J gave up 3 bases; unmatched junction bases: 8. CDR3 length: 15 residues.

The J gene is TRBJ2-3, the V gene TRBV18, with 10 positions matching TRBD2. The CDR3 has 14 amino acids. V dropped 4 bases and J dropped 6; count of bases not matched to a gene: 4. CDR1 is KGHSH and CDR2 is LQKENI in the germline V gene. The CDR3 sequence is CASSLLAGLDTQYF. CDR3 bases: TGTGCCAGCTCACTACTAGCGGGGTTGGATACGCAGTATTTT.

V is TRBV5-6 and J is TRBJ2-1; D unclear. Germline assignment: CDR1 SGHDT and CDR2 YYEEEE. This CDR3 has 15 amino acids. Between the trimmed V and J ends, which lost 6 bases and 0 bases, there was a span of 13 bases. For the CDR3, the DNA is TGTGCCAGCATAAGGCTCCAAACCTCCTACAATGAGCAGTTCTTC. It codes for CASIRLQTSYNEQFF.

This clone was seen more than once but under ten times. This chain links TRBV2 with TRBJ2-7, with 7 bases lining up with TRBD1. The CDR3 contains 13 residues. The germline V gene encodes CDR1 SNHLY and CDR2 FYNNEI. Losses at the gene ends were 8 bases for V and 2 bases for J; bases not matched to a gene: 6. CDR3 amino acids: CASGRDSPYEQYF. The CDR3, as DNA: TGTGCCAGCGGACGGGACAGTCCCTACGAGCAGTACTTC.

The genes are TRBV2 and TRBJ2-5; a possible D gene is TRBD2 (5 bases). V lost 1 base to trimming and J lost 5 bases, with 11 bases between them. The CDR3 length is 14 residues. Germline CDR1 reads SNHLY; CDR2 reads FYNNEI. The CDR3 nucleotides are TGTGCCAGCAGTGAAGAGCTGGAGGAGGAGACCCAGTACTTC. Protein: CASSEELEEETQYF.

This clone was observed a few times. The V and J genes are TRBV29-1 and TRBJ2-7, with D possibly matching TRBD1 (6 bases). Trimming pared 5 bases from V and 7 bases from J, leaving 18 bases between. CDR3 length equals 13 residues. CDR1 SQVTM and CDR2 ANQGSEA come from the germline V gene. The CDR3 is CSVSWGQGGEQYV. The DNA of the CDR3 is TGCAGCGTTTCGTGGGGGCAGGGCGGAGAGCAGTACGTC.

This clone was counted between two and nine times. The genes are TRBV7-9 and TRBJ2-3; D is uncertain. The germline CDR1 and CDR2 sequences are SEHNR and FQNEAQ (reference sequence). V was trimmed by 3 bases and J by 2 bases, leaving 9 bases between them. This CDR3 spans 14 amino acids. The CDR3 DNA sequence: TGTGCCAGCAGCTTCGGAGTCAACACAGATACGCAGTATTTT. This codes for CASSFGVNTDTQYF.

In its sample, this clone was seen a few times. V and J are TRBV9 and TRBJ2-1; 9 bases fit TRBD1. The CDR3 contains 17 residues. J was trimmed by 4 bases and V by 0 bases; bases with no gene match: 8. Per germline, CDR1 SGDLS and CDR2 YYNGEE. CDR3 loop: CASSVGVPGQGYNEQFF. The CDR3 coding sequence is TGTGCCAGCAGCGTAGGCGTCCCGGGACAGGGTTACAATGAGCAGTTCTTC.

The gene calls are TRBV7-8 and TRBJ2-4, with D perhaps given as TRBD1 or TRBD2 (6 bases each). V shed 2 bases and J shed 3 bases, with 11 bases lying between them. Germline CDR1 SGHVS, CDR2 FQNEAQ. The CDR3 totals 15 residues. In DNA, the CDR3 is TGTGCCAGCAGCTTACAAGGAGGGGGCAAAAACATTCAGTACTTC. It is translated as CASSLQGGGKNIQYF.

This chain links TRBV29-1 with TRBJ1-2; perhaps TRBD1 as D (6 bases). The CDR3 runs to 13 residues. Trimming cost V 8 bases and J 8 bases, with 21 bases left between them. From germline, CDR1 is SQVTM and CDR2 ANQGSEA. The CDR3 nucleotides read TGCAGCCCCATTTTAGGGGGGGCCTTAGGCTACACCTTC. It codes for CSPILGGALGYTF.

The genes are TRBV7-8 and TRBJ2-7; D possibly corresponds to TRBD2 (6 bases). CDR3 length: 14 amino acids. Trimming took off 0 bases at V and 4 bases at J, with 10 bases between the two ends. Looked up from germline, CDR1 is SGHVS and CDR2 is FQNEAQ. CDR3 bases: TGTGCCAGCAGCTTAGCGCGGGGAGCTTACGAGCAGTACGTC. Translation: CASSLARGAYEQYV.

In its sample, this clone was seen a few times. Within the sample, other DNA sequences also encode this same CDR3. The V call is TRBV7-9, the J call TRBJ2-2; 7 bases are a match to TRBD1. V lost 5 bases and J lost 0; bases outside the gene matches: 3. The germline V gene has CDR1 SEHNR and CDR2 FQNEAQ (reference sequence). This CDR3 spans 15 amino acids. The CDR3 protein is CASSLGQANTGELFF. The CDR3 DNA sequence: TGTGCCAGCAGCCTAGGACAGGCGAACACCGGGGAGCTGTTTTTT.

Worth noting for this clone: One junction end disagrees with the germline gene, perhaps due to a read error. The CDR3 protein is CASSAYRGSNTEAFF. The CDR3 DNA reads as TGTGCTAGCAGCGCATACAGGGGGTCGAACACTGAAGCTTTCTTT. J is TRBJ1-1 and V is TRBV7-7, with 8 bases lining up with TRBD1. The CDR3 has 15 residues. Germline CDR1 SSHAT, CDR2 FNYEAQ (reference sequence).

This clone has just a few counts. The gene calls are TRBV5-1 and TRBJ2-1; TRBD2 aligns across 7 bases. Trimming cost V 3 bases and J 4 bases; bases outside gene matches: 10. The CDR3 sequence is 16 residues long. Germline loops: CDR1 SGHRS, CDR2 YFSETQ. The CDR3 here is CASSYGLVHPYNEQFF. CDR3 nucleotides: TGCGCCAGCAGCTACGGACTAGTCCACCCATACAATGAGCAGTTCTTC.

This sequence joins TRBV29-1 and TRBJ2-1; D could derive from TRBD1 or TRBD2 (5 bases each). Trimming took 6 bases from V and 3 from J, leaving 18 bases between them. CDR3 length: 15 residues. CDR1 SQVTM and CDR2 ANQGSEA come from the germline V gene. Written as DNA, the CDR3 is TGCAGCGTCGCCCCGGGGCAGGTTGACTACAATGAGCAGTTCTTC. It translates to CSVAPGQVDYNEQFF.

The chain joins TRBV11-2 to TRBJ2-1, with D perhaps TRBD1 (6 bases). V was trimmed by 5 bases and J by 5 bases, leaving 19 bases between them. This CDR3 comprises 16 residues. Germline CDR1 reads SGHAT; CDR2 reads FQNNGV. The CDR3 is CASSPRAQGINNEQFF. The CDR3 DNA sequence: TGTGCCAGCAGCCCCCGCGCGCAGGGGATAAACAATGAGCAGTTCTTC.

This sequence joins TRBV6-6 and TRBJ2-7; D possibly uses TRBD1 or TRBD2 (5 bases each). CDR3 length: 13 amino acids. Trimming stripped 6 bases from V and 4 bases from J, with 13 bases between. Germline V gene lookup returns CDR1 MNHNY and CDR2 SVGAGI (reference sequence). The DNA of the CDR3 is TGTGCCAGCAGGGACCGGGACGGTTACGAGCAGTACGTC. Protein sequence: CASRDRDGYEQYV.

In this sample, this clone turned up a few times. The chain joins TRBV28 to TRBJ2-5, with 7 bases lining up with TRBD2. Germline CDR1 MDHEN, CDR2 SYDVKM. After removal of 8 bases from V and 5 bases from J, the junction contained 11 bases not matched to a gene. The CDR3 is 14 amino acids. DNA for the CDR3: TGTGCCAGCCATACCCCTGGAGCGGGGGAGACCCAGTACTTC. It yields the protein CASHTPGAGETQYF.

V is TRBV5-1 and J is TRBJ2-4; D gene ambiguous. CDR1 and CDR2 (germline): SGHRS, YFSETQ. V lost 6 bases and J lost 0, with 13 bases in between. The length of the CDR3 is 15 residues. As DNA, the CDR3 is TGCGCCAGCACCCTCGACGGTTTAGCCAAAAACATTCAGTACTTC. This codes for CASTLDGLAKNIQYF.